This T cell receptor (beta chain) was found in a study of T cells after yellow fever vaccination. Points from the study as a whole: Post-booster repertoires contained most primary-vaccination clones again (96% CD4, 85% to 90% CD8). A faster peak, day 5 versus 15, was reached by the weaker secondary response.

This CDR3 has 15 residues. Germline assignment: CDR1 SGHNT and CDR2 YYREEE (reference sequence). Trimming took off 3 bases at V and 1 base at J, with 13 bases between the two ends. TCR cDNA was made by 5'RACE template switching, adding a universal primer site and UMIs. TCRdb re-derived calls from the 5' RACE reads in MiXCR, one entry per CDR3 protein. The sample holds 500,000 to 650,000 distinct CDR3 sequences, less than 20% seen once. There are a few counts of this clonotype. The antigen remains undetermined. The sequence was collected from a man in his late teens or twenties who received the YFV17D yellow fever vaccine. The specimen comprised PBMCs, sampled around 5 days after the first yellow fever vaccination. This chain connects TRBV5-4 to TRBJ2-5; D gene uncertain. CDR3 coding DNA: TGTGCCAGCAGCTCATGGGTTCGCGGCCAAGAGACCCAGTACTTC. Its translation is CASSSWVRGQETQYF.